These T cell receptor beta chains were read from a single sample in a study of identical twins. TCRdb re-called the 5' RACE reads through MiXCR, storing one row per CDR3 protein. The table records about 250,000 distinct CDR3 sequences, 7.5% of them present only once. The same data also went into a second study, on yellow fever vaccine responses in identical twins.

The specimen was CD8+ T cells sorted from blood. All receptors come from a woman in her late teens or twenties in good health. Each CDR3 is given with its conserved first and last residue. The D gene is left open where the match is weak. Clone size, where shown, is once, few, many, or a class for clones that have expanded.

V	size	J	D	CDR3	DNA
TRBV12-5	many	TRBJ2-1	-	CASGLLSRDGTYNEQFF	TGTGCTAGTGGTTTGTTGTCCCGGGATGGGACCTACAATGAGCAGTTCTTC
TRBV10-3	few	TRBJ2-3	TRBD1	CAISEGQGTDTQYF	TGTGCCATCAGCGAGGGACAGGGAACAGATACGCAGTATTTT
TRBV12-3/TRBV12-4	-	TRBJ1-5	-	CASTLDNQPQHF	TGTGCCAGCACCTTGGACAATCAGCCCCAGCATTTT
TRBV7-2	many	TRBJ2-1	-	CASSPLVGGAYNEQFF	TGTGCCAGCAGCCCCCTCGTAGGGGGGGCTTACAATGAGCAGTTCTTC
TRBV29-1	many	TRBJ2-2	-	CSVFPGGSGELFF	TGCAGCGTTTTCCCCGGGGGCTCCGGGGAGCTGTTTTTT
TRBV15	few	TRBJ2-5	-	CATATVQETQYF	TGTGCCACCGCTACGGTTCAAGAGACCCAGTACTTC
TRBV29-1	-	TRBJ1-2	TRBD1	CSAGRLGGTAYGYTF	TGCAGCGCCGGAAGGCTTGGCGGGACAGCCTATGGCTACACCTTC
TRBV5-6	few	TRBJ2-7	-	CASSLTGNEQYF	TGTGCCAGCAGCTTGACGGGAAACGAGCAGTACTTC
TRBV7-9	few	TRBJ1-4	-	CASSLRGGEKLFF	TGTGCCAGCAGCTTAAGGGGAGGCGAAAAACTGTTTTTT
TRBV12-3/TRBV12-4	-	TRBJ2-1	TRBD2	CASRTGLAGTPYNEQFF	TGTGCCAGCAGGACTGGACTAGCGGGGACACCCTACAATGAGCAGTTCTTC
TRBV6-5	-	TRBJ1-1	TRBD1	CASSSLRGQGGTEAFF	TGTGCCAGCAGTTCCTTGAGGGGACAGGGAGGCACTGAAGCTTTCTTT
TRBV9	many	TRBJ1-2	TRBD1	CASSVVARGPELENYGYTF	TGTGCCAGCAGCGTAGTGGCGAGGGGGCCCGAACTAGAAAACTATGGCTACACCTTC
TRBV18	few	TRBJ2-1	TRBD2	CASSPTSGLFNEQFF	TGTGCCAGCTCACCAACTAGCGGGCTCTTCAATGAGCAGTTCTTC
TRBV6-4	many	TRBJ2-3	TRBD2	CASSEIRTSASTDTQYF	TGTGCCAGCAGTGAGATCCGGACTAGCGCTAGCACAGATACGCAGTATTTT